In this sample, the clone carrying this T cell receptor beta chain turned up once. What it binds is not known. Profiling of TCR beta VDJ combinations and CDR3 sequences used genomic DNA as template. Using its own MiXCR run on the reads, TCRdb lists one record per CDR3 protein. The repertoire includes a few hundred thousand distinct CDR3 sequences, roughly 35% of them detected once, and 1.1% sits in the top ten. V dropped 1 base and J dropped 13 bases, with 20 bases sitting between them. CDR1 is DFQATT and CDR2 is SNEGSKA in the germline V gene (reference sequence). The CDR3 contains 13 residues. This record comes from a study of CD8+CD57+ T cells in acquired aplastic anemia. At the level of the study: Sorted CD4+ plus CD8+ cells gave DNA averaging approximately 3.2 ug. Some 11 million reads, on average, were obtained for CD4+ cells from healthy donors. Points from the study as a whole: The study identified about 30 CD8+ CDR3 sequences shared by patients and controls. Levels of CD8+ Simpson's diversity were not significantly distinct in patients versus controls.

Sequenced input: sorted CD4+, CD8+, or CD8+CD57+ T cells (not recorded which) from PBMCs. The TCR sequence derives from a human donor in good health, serving as a control. The genes are TRBV20-1 and TRBJ2-7; D possibly uses TRBD1 or TRBD2 (5 bases each). The CDR3 DNA reads TGCAGTGCTAGAGCAGGGACGGAGCCGAGGAAATACTTC. This gives the protein CSARAGTEPRKYF.